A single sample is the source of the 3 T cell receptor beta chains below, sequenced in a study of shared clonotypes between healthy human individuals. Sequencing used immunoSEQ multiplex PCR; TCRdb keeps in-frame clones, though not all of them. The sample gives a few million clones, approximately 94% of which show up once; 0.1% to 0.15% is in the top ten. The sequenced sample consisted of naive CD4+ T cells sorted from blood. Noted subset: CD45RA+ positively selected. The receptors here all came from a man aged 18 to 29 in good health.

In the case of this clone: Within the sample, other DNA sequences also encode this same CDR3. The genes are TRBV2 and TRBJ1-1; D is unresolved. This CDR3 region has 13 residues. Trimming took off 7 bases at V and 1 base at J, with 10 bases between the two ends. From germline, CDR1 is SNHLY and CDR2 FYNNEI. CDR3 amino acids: CASTPRENTEAFF. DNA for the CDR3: TGTGCCAGCACACCGAGAGAGAACACTGAAGCTTTCTTT.

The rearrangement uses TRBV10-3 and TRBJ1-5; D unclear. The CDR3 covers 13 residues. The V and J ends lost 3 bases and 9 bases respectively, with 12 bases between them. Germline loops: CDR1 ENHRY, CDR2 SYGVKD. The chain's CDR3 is CAISESGIMPQHF. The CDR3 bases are TGTGCCATCAGTGAATCAGGAATTATGCCCCAGCATTTT.

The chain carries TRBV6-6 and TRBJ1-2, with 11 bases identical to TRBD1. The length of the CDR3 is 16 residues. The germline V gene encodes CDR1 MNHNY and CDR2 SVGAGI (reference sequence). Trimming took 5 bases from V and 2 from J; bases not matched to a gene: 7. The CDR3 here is CASSPGQGARNYGYTF. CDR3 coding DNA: TGTGCCAGCAGTCCTGGACAGGGGGCGCGCAACTATGGCTACACCTTC.